The entry that follows covers one TCR beta chain sequence. Its antigen is undetermined. The data belong to a study of cytomegalovirus exposure and HLA in healthy donors. The PCR used 60 Vbeta and 13 Jbeta primers. Measured with immunoSEQ multiplex PCR; TCRdb has only the in-frame clones, and not every one. The data hold some 180,000 clones, with roughly 74% observed a single time. There are 13 residues in the CDR3. The V and J ends lost 6 bases and 12 bases, in that order; junction bases with no gene match: 12. Germline CDR1 and CDR2: MNHNS and SASEGT. Findings and limits, study-wide: Reports showed the classifier diagnosing cytomegalovirus status with high specificity and sensitivity.

The chain recombines TRBV6-1 with TRBJ1-1, with TRBD1 matching over 8 bases. The sequencing input was PBMCs. The clonotype was recovered from a woman in her 30s in good health and CMV-seronegative. The CDR3 reads CASRRQGTDETFF. The CDR3 nucleotides read TGTGCCAGCAGGAGACAGGGGACTGATGAGACTTTCTTT.